Here is one T cell receptor (beta chain) with its context. Its target is not known. Only in-frame clones appear in the TCRdb table, and some are missing; sequencing was by immunoSEQ multiplex PCR. The data show about 60,000 clones, about 86% seen once. V shed 0 bases and J shed 5 bases, with 8 bases lying between them. CDR1 SGDLS and CDR2 YYNGEE come from the germline V gene. This CDR3 spans 13 amino acids. This record belongs to a study of OX40 agonist ivuxolimab in advanced cancers. Study summary: Participants averaged 60 years of age (range 23 to 79) and were roughly 83% male.

General study points: Clonal expansion by week 6 occurred in CD4+ and CD8+ blood T cells (at 0.1 to 3.0 mg/kg). Among the lowest peripheral clonal expansion occurred in 0.1-3.0 mg/kg partial responders.

The chain couples TRBV9 to TRBJ1-1; D gene unclear. The input for sequencing was CD4+ or CD8+ T cells sorted from blood, taken in a trial of the OX40 agonist ivuxolimab. The TCR originated in an adult with an advanced solid tumor such as melanoma, head and neck, liver or kidney cancer. The CDR3 bases are TGTGCCAGCAGCGTAGCTCCAGAGACTGAAGCTTTCTTT. This encodes CASSVAPETEAFF.